This entry lists 26 T cell receptor beta chains sequenced from one sample in a study of shared clonotypes between healthy human individuals. Using immunoSEQ multiplex PCR, the repertoire was profiled, and TCRdb retains in-frame clones only, with some absent. Of around 1,100,000 clones listed, 60% to 80% are singletons. Sequencing was done on a sample of memory CD4+ T cells from PBMCs. This sample's subset: CD45RA-negative fraction. The receptor set was obtained from a man in his late teens or twenties in good health. Some clones in this sample may be carry-over from other donors' samples.

Comment on this clone: A read error may be the cause here, since a much bigger clone is one base away. The sample contains more than one DNA sequence encoding this CDR3. The CDR3 region is CASSQAGAKNIQYF. The DNA for the CDR3 is TGCGCCAGCAGCCAAGCGGGAGCCAAAAACATCCAGTACTTC. The chain recombines TRBV4-1 with TRBJ2-4, with D possibly matching TRBD2 (6 bases). This CDR3 is 14 amino acids long. In germline, CDR1 is MGHRA, CDR2 YSYEKL.

About this clone itself: The same CDR3 can be traced to other DNA sequences in this sample. The chain couples TRBV27 to TRBJ2-1, with no clear D. The germline V gene has CDR1 MNHEY and CDR2 SMNVEV (reference sequence). CDR3 length equals 13 residues. V was pared by 2 bases and J by 3 bases, with 5 bases between. The chain's CDR3 is CASSLDRYNEQFF. The CDR3 coding sequence is TGTGCCAGCAGTTTAGACCGCTACAATGAGCAGTTCTTC.

The rearrangement links TRBV5-4 to TRBJ2-3; weak D call: TRBD2 (5 bases). The CDR3 has 14 residues. The V end was cut by 6 bases, the J end by 0 bases, with 11 bases between. In germline, CDR1 is SGHNT, CDR2 YYREEE (reference sequence). In nucleotides, the CDR3 is TGTGCCAGCAAGACAAGGACTAGCACAGATACGCAGTATTTT. Residues: CASKTRTSTDTQYF.

This chain uses TRBV30 with TRBJ1-5; no reliable D call. The CDR3 is 14 amino acids. Trimming shortened V by 1 base and J by 0 bases, and 7 bases separated the two germline ends. Germline CDR1 reads GTSNPN; CDR2 reads SVGIG (reference sequence). The DNA for the CDR3 is TGTGCCTGGAGTGGAGGGAATAGCAATCAGCCCCAGCATTTT. Translation: CAWSGGNSNQPQHF. Together with reference TRBV30 and TRBJ1-5, the CDR3 gives the full variable domain: SQTIHQWPATLVQPVGSPLSLECTVEGTSNPNLYWYRQAAGRGLQLLFYSVGIGQISSEVPQNLSASRPQDRQFILSSKKLLLSDSGFYLCAWSGGNSNQPQHFGDGTRLSIL.

Regarding this clone: Other DNA variants within this sample encode the same CDR3. This chain links TRBV7-9 with TRBJ2-2; D may be TRBD1 or TRBD2 (5 bases each). Germline values: CDR1 SEHNR, CDR2 FQNEAQ (reference sequence). The CDR3 loop spans 14 amino acids. Trimming took 3 bases from V and 0 from J, leaving 5 bases between them. The CDR3 DNA reads TGTGCCAGCAGCTTGGGGGCGAACACCGGGGAGCTGTTTTTT. It is translated as CASSLGANTGELFF.

This clone was counted only a few times. V is TRBV28 and J is TRBJ2-5, with D tentatively TRBD1 (6 bases). CDR1 is MDHEN and CDR2 is SYDVKM in the germline V gene. The CDR3 is made up of 15 amino acids. V was cut by 4 bases and J by 2 bases, with 14 bases left in between. The CDR3 region is CASSYREGGQETQYF. In DNA, the CDR3 is TGTGCCAGCAGTTACAGGGAAGGGGGTCAAGAGACCCAGTACTTC. The variable domain in full, with the rest retrieved from reference TRBV28 and TRBJ2-5, is DVKVTQSSRYLVKRTGEKVFLECVQDMDHENMFWYRQDPGLGLRLIYFSYDVKMKEKGDIPEGYSVSREKKERFSLILESASTNQTSMYLCASSYREGGQETQYFGPGTRLLVL.

In its sample, this clone was seen many times. The rearrangement links TRBV5-1 to TRBJ1-3, with TRBD1 identical over 10 bases. The CDR3 has 20 residues. The germline V gene has CDR1 SGHRS and CDR2 YFSETQ. Losses at the gene ends were 0 bases for V and 2 bases for J; bases not matched to a gene: 14. CDR3 in DNA: TGCGCCAGCAGCTTGGGTCGACCGGACAGGGGGTTCGGGACTGGAAACACCATATATTTT. Translated, it gives CASSLGRPDRGFGTGNTIYF.

To note about this clone: Within the sample, other DNA sequences also encode this same CDR3. The V gene is TRBV20-1, the J gene TRBJ1-1; a possible D gene is TRBD1 (5 bases). The CDR3 is 11 residues long. The ends were cut back, 3 bases at V and 5 bases at J, with 7 bases in the middle. Germline loops: CDR1 DFQATT, CDR2 SNEGSKA (reference sequence). CDR3 in amino acids: CSARGRTEAFF. The CDR3 nucleotides are TGCAGTGCTAGGGGGCGGACTGAAGCTTTCTTT.

V gene TRBV25-1 combines with J gene TRBJ1-2; TRBD1 is a possible D gene (5 bases). Trimming took 7 bases from V and 6 from J, leaving 9 bases between them. Germline CDR1 MGHDK, CDR2 SYGVNS. The CDR3 consists of 11 residues. CDR3 loop: CASTGGDGYTF. The CDR3 coding sequence is TGTGCCAGCACGGGAGGGGATGGCTACACCTTC.

The V call is TRBV11-3, the J call TRBJ2-4, with D possibly called TRBD1 or TRBD2 (5 bases each). Germline V gene sequence: CDR1 SGHNT, CDR2 YENEEA. The CDR3 loop spans 12 amino acids. V was shortened by 4 bases and J by 12 bases, with 13 bases between the two germline ends. CDR3 bases: TGTGCCAGCAGCTCCGGGACCGGGACTCAGTACTTC. This translates into CASSSGTGTQYF.

The chain recombines TRBV28 with TRBJ1-2; 8 bases align to TRBD1. The V and J ends lost 7 bases and 4 bases, in that order; junction bases with no gene match: 5. Germline-derived CDR1 and CDR2 are MDHEN and SYDVKM. This CDR3 region has 13 residues. CDR3 DNA sequence: TGTGCCAGCAACCAGGGGGCCCTCTATGGCTACACCTTC. Amino acids: CASNQGALYGYTF.

This clone was seen only once. J is TRBJ1-3 and V is TRBV19; no reliable D call. Germline CDR1 LNHDA, CDR2 SQIVND (reference sequence). V was pared by 7 bases and J by 4 bases, with 20 bases between. This CDR3 has 16 amino acids. Here the CDR3 reads CASTPEVGAGGNTIYF. CDR3 nucleotide sequence: TGTGCCAGTACCCCCGAGGTGGGCGCCGGAGGAAACACCATATATTTT.

The table lists this clone with a few counts. The chain couples TRBV6-5 to TRBJ1-4; D remains unclear. Trimming took off 0 bases at V and 10 bases at J, with 12 bases between the two ends. CDR1 and CDR2 from the germline V gene are MNHEY and SVGAGI. This CDR3 has 14 residues. CDR3 nucleotide sequence: TGTGCCAGCAGTTACTCGATTCCTTTTGGAAAACTGTTTTTT. Amino acid sequence: CASSYSIPFGKLFF.

This clone was found a few times. The rearrangement uses TRBV28 and TRBJ2-7; D might be TRBD1 (5 bases). The CDR3 extends over 14 amino acids. The germline V gene has CDR1 MDHEN and CDR2 SYDVKM. V dropped 8 bases and J dropped 3 bases, with 17 bases sitting between them. This CDR3 reads CASSWAPGLYEQYF. CDR3 sequence (DNA): TGTGCCAGCTCCTGGGCCCCAGGGCTCTACGAGCAGTACTTC. Variable domain in full (rest from reference TRBV28 and TRBJ2-7): DVKVTQSSRYLVKRTGEKVFLECVQDMDHENMFWYRQDPGLGLRLIYFSYDVKMKEKGDIPEGYSVSREKKERFSLILESASTNQTSMYLCASSWAPGLYEQYFGPGTRLTVT.

This clone was seen ten or more times. The chain uses TRBV6-1 and TRBJ2-1; perhaps TRBD2 as D (5 bases). The CDR3 spans 14 residues. Germline loops: CDR1 MNHNS, CDR2 SASEGT. The germline V and J ends were trimmed by 6 bases and 0 bases, with 9 bases remaining between them. The CDR3 DNA sequence: TGTGCCAGCAGGGCGGGTTCCTCCTACAATGAGCAGTTCTTC. This encodes CASRAGSSYNEQFF.

This clone was detected a few times. V is TRBV7-3 and J is TRBJ2-2; a possible D gene is TRBD2 (6 bases). The CDR3 covers 13 residues. The V gene's germline CDR1 is SGHTA and CDR2 FQGTGA. V lost 5 bases and J lost 5, with 9 bases in between. CDR3 in amino acids: CASSPGGTGELFF. CDR3 bases: TGTGCCAGCAGCCCCGGGGGTACCGGGGAGCTGTTTTTT. Variable domain in full (rest from reference TRBV7-3 and TRBJ2-2): GAGVSQTPSNKVTEKGKYVELRCDPISGHTALYWYRQSLGQGPEFLIYFQGTGAADDSGLPNDRFFAVRPEGSVSTLKIQRTERGDSAVYLCASSPGGTGELFFGEGSRLTVL.

The chain links TRBV6-6 to TRBJ1-2, with a weak D call TRBD1 (5 bases). CDR3 length equals 11 residues. The V and J ends lost 2 bases and 8 bases respectively, with 6 bases between them. Germline V lookup: CDR1 MNHNY, CDR2 SVGAGI (reference sequence). DNA for the CDR3: TGTGCCAGCAGTTACCGGGGCGGCTACACCTTC. Residues: CASSYRGGYTF.

CDR3 loop: CASRTTGGDYGYTF. CDR3 coding DNA: TGTGCCAGCAGGACTACAGGGGGCGACTATGGCTACACCTTC. V gene TRBV28 combines with J gene TRBJ1-2, with TRBD1 matching over 9 bases. CDR3 length: 14 residues. Germline V lookup: CDR1 MDHEN, CDR2 SYDVKM. Losses at the gene ends were 6 bases for V and 3 bases for J; bases not matched to a gene: 5.

J is TRBJ2-7 and V is TRBV5-1; D not certain. Germline V gene sequence: CDR1 SGHRS, CDR2 YFSETQ. This CDR3 has 19 amino acids. V gave up 0 bases and J gave up 1 base, with 23 bases separating them. CDR3 DNA: TGCGCCAGCAGCTTGGGCCCGAACCTTGTCAGGCGATTGTCCTACGAGCAGTACTTC. Encoded protein: CASSLGPNLVRRLSYEQYF.

The genes are TRBV4-2 and TRBJ2-4; no reliable D call. Germline CDR1 is LGHNA and CDR2 is YNFKEQ. The V and J ends lost 4 bases and 2 bases respectively, with 9 bases between them. This CDR3 contains 14 residues. This CDR3 reads CASSPDSSKNIQYF. CDR3 coding DNA: TGTGCCAGCAGCCCCGACTCCTCCAAAAACATTCAGTACTTC.

The rearrangement uses TRBV5-4 and TRBJ2-3, with no clear D. Germline values: CDR1 SGHNT, CDR2 YYREEE (reference sequence). V was trimmed by 2 bases and J by 5 bases, leaving 3 bases between them. The CDR3 is 11 amino acids. This CDR3 reads CASSFQDTQYF. The CDR3 bases are TGTGCCAGCAGCTTCCAAGATACGCAGTATTTT.

The rearrangement uses TRBV19 and TRBJ2-5, with D perhaps TRBD2 (5 bases). CDR1 LNHDA and CDR2 SQIVND come from the germline V gene (reference sequence). Trimming took off 1 base at V and 5 bases at J, with 14 bases between the two ends. The CDR3 consists of 15 residues. The DNA of the CDR3 is TGTGCCAGTAGTATAGTTCGGGGAACGGGGGAGACCCAGTACTTC. Its translation is CASSIVRGTGETQYF.

V is TRBV2 and J is TRBJ2-5; D not resolved. This CDR3 contains 14 residues. Germline assignment: CDR1 SNHLY and CDR2 FYNNEI. Trimming cost V 2 bases and J 5 bases, with 12 bases left between them. In DNA form, the CDR3 reads TGTGCCAGCAGTGAAAGGGCACTATGGGAGACCCAGTACTTC. This codes for CASSERALWETQYF.

Notes on this clone: Distinct nucleotide sequences in the sample also encode this CDR3. The V and J genes are TRBV7-9 and TRBJ1-2; D unresolved. Germline assignment: CDR1 SEHNR and CDR2 FQNEAQ (reference sequence). The CDR3 runs to 12 residues. Trimming pared 1 base from V and 8 bases from J, leaving 8 bases between. The CDR3 here is CASSLELRGYTF. The CDR3 coding sequence is TGTGCCAGCAGCTTAGAACTGCGGGGCTACACCTTC.

The chain uses TRBV18 and TRBJ1-1; 11 bases match TRBD1. The CDR3 totals 16 residues. Unmatched junction bases numbered 8, after V lost 3 bases and J lost 5 bases. Germline loops: CDR1 KGHSH, CDR2 LQKENI. Written as DNA, the CDR3 is TGTGCCAGCTCACCGGGACAGGGGGTTGGATGGACTGAAGCTTTCTTT. Translating gives CASSPGQGVGWTEAFF.

The chain is built from TRBV11-2 and TRBJ1-1, with a tentative D call TRBD1 (5 bases). Germline CDR1 SGHAT, CDR2 FQNNGV. The CDR3 totals 12 residues. Trimming shortened V by 8 bases and J by 8 bases, and 15 bases separated the two germline ends. CDR3 DNA: TGTGCCAGCCGCTCGGACATCGTGGAAGCTTTCTTT. Translating gives CASRSDIVEAFF.